This is a list of T cell receptor beta chains from one sample in a study of PD-1 blockade in classical Hodgkin lymphoma. Profiling relied on immunoSEQ multiplex PCR, and the TCRdb table lists in-frame clones only, not all of them. Of roughly 14,000 clones listed, 70% to 90% were seen once; the top ten hold 0.7% to 0.85%. Sequencing was performed on CD4+ T cells from blood. The receptors derive from a human donor with classical Hodgkin lymphoma. CDR3s include the opening cysteine and the closing phenylalanine or tryptophan. A D gene is named only where the DNA matches it firmly. Clone size is given for some rows only: seen once, a few or many times, or a class if the clone is expanded.

TRBD2	17	TRBJ2-5	TRBV13	-	TGTGCCAGCAGCTTACGTCCTCTAGCGGGAGTTTTGGAGACCCAGTACTTC	CASSLRPLAGVLETQYF
-	15	TRBJ1-2	TRBV18	-	TGTGCCAGCTCACCACCCGACAGATACAACTATGGCTACACCTTC	CASSPPDRYNYGYTF
-	13	TRBJ2-1	TRBV5-4	-	TGTGCCAGCAGCCGAAACTCCAACAATGAGCAGTTCTTC	CASSRNSNNEQFF
-	14	TRBJ1-1	TRBV10-1	few	TGCGCCAGCAGTGCTGACCGGCGCTGGACTGAAGCTTTCTTT	CASSADRRWTEAFF
-	16	TRBJ2-3	TRBV7-9	-	TGTGCCAGCAGCTCGCCCCGAGCTGAATTCACAGATACGCAGTATTTT	CASSSPRAEFTDTQYF
TRBD1	17	TRBJ1-1	TRBV13	-	TGTGCCAGCAGCTTAGACCGAGGACAGGGGGCGCGCACTGAAGCTTTCTTT	CASSLDRGQGARTEAFF
-	15	TRBJ1-1	TRBV19	-	TGTGCCAGTAGTACTTCAGGGAGCGTGAACACTGAAGCTTTCTTT	CASSTSGSVNTEAFF
-	14	TRBJ1-5	TRBV7-2	-	TGTGCCAGCAGCGCCCGGGGGTCCAATCAGCCCCAGCATTTT	CASSARGSNQPQHF
TRBD1	15	TRBJ1-1	TRBV28	-	TGTGCCAGCAGTTCAGGGACAGGGGTGAACACTGAAGCTTTCTTT	CASSSGTGVNTEAFF
TRBD1	16	TRBJ1-5	TRBV9	few	TGTGCCAGCAGCCCTGGGACAGGGACTTCCAATCAGCCCCAGCATTTT	CASSPGTGTSNQPQHF
-	15	TRBJ2-1	TRBV7-2	-	TGTGCCAGCAGCATAAGGGGGGCCCCGGCGGGTGAGCAGTTCTTC	CASSIRGAPAGEQFF